Below are 24 T cell receptor beta chains sequenced from a single sample in a study of cytomegalovirus exposure and HLA in healthy donors. PCR involved 60 Vbeta and 13 Jbeta primers. The method was immunoSEQ multiplex PCR; TCRdb's version includes in-frame clones alone and lacks a portion of them. The sample records about 180,000 clones, 70% to 80% being singletons. Sequencing was done on a sample of PBMCs. These receptors were taken from a man aged 60 to 75 in good health and CMV-seronegative.

The rearrangement links TRBV5-4 to TRBJ2-2, with D tentatively TRBD2 (6 bases). V was pared by 10 bases and J by 0 bases, with 13 bases between. CDR1 is SGHNT, CDR2 YYREEE, per germline (reference sequence). There are 14 residues in the CDR3. CDR3 in DNA: TGTGCCTCCATGGGGGGAGCGAACACCGGGGAGCTGTTTTTT. Residues: CASMGGANTGELFF.

The rearrangement uses TRBV5-1 and TRBJ1-4; possibly TRBD1 for D (5 bases). V dropped 0 bases and J dropped 2 bases, with 11 bases sitting between them. The V gene's germline CDR1 is SGHRS and CDR2 YFSETQ. This CDR3 has 16 amino acids. The CDR3 spells CASSLGREATNEKLFF. CDR3 nucleotides: TGCGCCAGCAGCTTGGGCAGGGAGGCGACTAATGAAAAACTGTTTTTT.

The rearrangement links TRBV29-1 to TRBJ2-1; TRBD2 aligns across 8 bases. The J segment lost 9 bases and the V segment lost 7 bases, leaving 11 bases of the junction unmatched. This CDR3 region has 13 residues. Germline assignment: CDR1 SQVTM and CDR2 ANQGSEA. The CDR3: CSERRGVGREQFF. As DNA, the CDR3 is TGCAGCGAGCGGCGGGGGGTAGGTCGTGAGCAGTTCTTC.

This chain uses TRBV28 with TRBJ2-1; D not certain. The V end lost 4 bases, the J end lost 6 bases, and 4 bases lay between the germline ends. Germline CDR1 MDHEN, CDR2 SYDVKM. The CDR3 contains 11 residues. The CDR3 sequence: CASSYSNEQFF. DNA of the CDR3: TGTGCCAGCAGTTACAGCAATGAGCAGTTCTTC.

The chain combines TRBV10-2 with TRBJ2-1; D is perhaps TRBD2 (6 bases). The V gene's germline CDR1 is WSHSY and CDR2 SAAADI. This CDR3 contains 17 residues. Trimming cost V 10 bases and J 1 base, with 23 bases left between them. For the CDR3, the DNA is TGCGCCATCAGAGCCTGGGCTAGCGATACATCCTACAATGAGCAGTTCTTC. This sequence encodes CAIRAWASDTSYNEQFF.

The chain couples TRBV29-1 to TRBJ1-3; D is unclear. Germline V lookup: CDR1 SQVTM, CDR2 ANQGSEA. CDR3 length: 14 amino acids. V was cut by 8 bases and J by 0 bases, with 14 bases left in between. CDR3 in DNA: TGCAGCATCCGGTGGGAGACCTCTGGAAACACCATATATTTT. It is translated as CSIRWETSGNTIYF.

In its sample, this clone was seen a few times. The gene calls are TRBV10-3 and TRBJ2-5; TRBD1 agrees at 9 bases. Germline loops: CDR1 ENHRY, CDR2 SYGVKD. The CDR3 spans 14 residues. With V trimmed by 6 bases and J by 5 bases, 7 bases remained unmatched. CDR3 amino acids: CAIRPGQGQETQYF. The CDR3, as DNA: TGTGCCATCAGGCCGGGACAGGGCCAGGAGACCCAGTACTTC.

The chain links TRBV7-9 to TRBJ1-4, with D uncertain. Deletions cut 4 bases from V and 14 bases from J, with 14 bases between. Per the germline V gene, CDR1 is SEHNR and CDR2 is FQNEAQ (reference sequence). This CDR3 comprises 12 residues. CDR3 DNA sequence: TGTGCCAGCAGCTCCTGGACGGACTCGCTGTTTTTT. It is translated as CASSSWTDSLFF.

This clone appeared a few times. This CDR3 reads CASSVQGVNTEAFF. CDR3 nucleotides: TGTGCCAGCAGTGTGCAGGGCGTGAACACTGAAGCTTTCTTT. This chain links TRBV2 with TRBJ1-1, with a weak D call TRBD1 (5 bases). Trimming removed 4 bases from V and 0 bases from J, with 9 bases in between. Germline V lookup: CDR1 SNHLY, CDR2 FYNNEI. This CDR3 has 14 amino acids.

This clone was detected a few times. The gene calls are TRBV7-8 and TRBJ1-1; 8 bases fit TRBD1. CDR1 and CDR2 from the germline V gene are SGHVS and FQNEAQ. The CDR3 is made up of 14 amino acids. The V segment lost 5 bases and the J segment 5 bases; nucleotides outside the gene matches: 7. The CDR3 nucleotides are TGTGCCAGCAGCCCTACAGGGGGGAGGACTGAAGCTTTCTTT. Its translation: CASSPTGGRTEAFF.

This chain links TRBV7-2 with TRBJ2-2; 8 nucleotides match TRBD2. Trimming removed 2 bases from V and 4 bases from J; junction bases left unmatched: 3. The CDR3 has 15 residues. The germline gives CDR1 SGHTA, CDR2 FQGNSA. The CDR3 is CASSLREGATGELFF. As DNA, the CDR3 is TGTGCCAGCAGCTTACGGGAGGGCGCCACCGGGGAGCTGTTTTTT.

The CDR3 nucleotides are TGTGCCAGCCAGGGGGAAGGGTCAATGAACACTGAAGCTTTCTTT. Protein: CASQGEGSMNTEAFF. The gene calls are TRBV2 and TRBJ1-1; TRBD1 aligns across 7 bases. The ends lost 8 bases at V and 0 bases at J; junction bases unmatched: 9. Per the germline V gene, CDR1 is SNHLY and CDR2 is FYNNEI. This CDR3 contains 15 residues.

The chain employs TRBV2 and TRBJ1-4, with 7 bases fitting TRBD1. Per the germline V gene, CDR1 is SNHLY and CDR2 is FYNNEI. Losses at the gene ends were 6 bases for V and 4 bases for J; bases not matched to a gene: 5. CDR3 length equals 14 residues. The CDR3 DNA reads as TGTGCCAGCAGGGGACAGTTCCTTAATGAAAAACTGTTTTTT. It specifies CASRGQFLNEKLFF.

The chain employs TRBV5-5 and TRBJ1-2; TRBD1 matches 8 bases. Trimming took 1 base from V and 8 from J; bases not matched to a gene: 7. There are 14 residues in the CDR3. Germline loops: CDR1 SGHKS, CDR2 YYEKEE (reference sequence). CDR3 nucleotides: TGTGCCAGCAGCTTGAAGGGGACAGGAGGCGGCTACACCTTC. Protein product: CASSLKGTGGGYTF.

The genes are TRBV19 and TRBJ2-3, with a tentative D call TRBD2 (6 bases). V lost 8 bases, J lost 1 base, and 19 bases lay in between. CDR1 LNHDA and CDR2 SQIVND come from the germline V gene (reference sequence). This CDR3 is built from 16 residues. CDR3 nucleotides: TGTGCCAGTGGCAGCGGGTGGGGAATGGGCACAGATACGCAGTATTTT. It is translated as CASGSGWGMGTDTQYF.

V usage is TRBV9 and J usage is TRBJ1-1; TRBD1 agrees at 7 bases. The CDR3 consists of 15 residues. Germline trimming cut 4 bases from V and 2 bases from J; bases unmatched to any gene: 8. Looked up from germline, CDR1 is SGDLS and CDR2 is YYNGEE. The CDR3 is CASSPTGTANTEAFF. The CDR3, as DNA: TGTGCCAGCAGCCCCACCGGGACAGCAAACACTGAAGCTTTCTTT.

The chain links TRBV28 to TRBJ2-3; 7 positions agree with TRBD2. Germline V CDR1 and CDR2: MDHEN, SYDVKM. After removal of 3 bases from V and 4 bases from J, the junction contained 4 bases not matched to a gene. The CDR3 loop spans 14 amino acids. The CDR3 DNA reads as TGTGCCAGCAGTTTTGGCGGGAGCCCAGATACGCAGTATTTT. It codes for CASSFGGSPDTQYF.

The chain is built from TRBV7-6 and TRBJ1-5; D may be TRBD1 (6 bases). The germline V gene encodes CDR1 SGHVS and CDR2 FNYEAQ. V was cut by 0 bases and J by 1 base, with 10 bases left in between. This CDR3 region has 16 residues. CDR3 in DNA: TGTGCCAGCAGCTTAGCGGGAGGGGGGAGCAATCAGCCCCAGCATTTT. Amino acids: CASSLAGGGSNQPQHF.

V is TRBV6-5 and J is TRBJ1-2; 8 bases align to TRBD1. V gave up 4 bases and J gave up 7 bases; unmatched junction bases: 5. CDR1 and CDR2 from the germline V gene are MNHEY and SVGAGI. CDR3 size: 13 residues. CDR3: CASSFLQGGGYTF. CDR3 DNA: TGTGCCAGCAGTTTCTTACAGGGGGGTGGCTACACCTTC.

The genes are TRBV5-1 and TRBJ2-2, with D possibly being TRBD2 (5 bases). This CDR3 region has 14 residues. Germline values: CDR1 SGHRS, CDR2 YFSETQ. V was clipped by 4 bases and J by 4 bases, with 11 bases between them. CDR3 nucleotide sequence: TGCGCCAGCAGCCGGGAATCGGGCACCGGGGAGCTGTTTTTT. This translates into CASSRESGTGELFF.

This clone was seen a single time. The J gene is TRBJ1-4, the V gene TRBV5-4; 10 bases line up with TRBD1. The CDR3 sequence is 17 residues long. The J segment lost 3 bases and the V segment lost 4 bases, leaving 9 bases of the junction unmatched. CDR1 and CDR2 from the germline V gene are SGHNT and YYREEE (reference sequence). The CDR3 sequence is CASSRGGQGSANEKLFF. The CDR3, as DNA: TGTGCCAGCAGCCGGGGGGGACAGGGGTCCGCTAATGAAAAACTGTTTTTT.

This clone occurred a few times. This rearrangement joins TRBV19 to TRBJ1-1; weak D call: TRBD1 (6 bases). The V gene's germline CDR1 is LNHDA and CDR2 SQIVND (reference sequence). There are 14 residues in the CDR3. Trimming pared 6 bases from V and 6 bases from J, leaving 17 bases between. The CDR3 region has the DNA TGTGCCAGTAGCACAGGGCCCGCGAGTCCTGAAGCTTTCTTT. It is translated as CASSTGPASPEAFF.

The chain employs TRBV5-3 and TRBJ1-3; weak D call: TRBD1 (6 bases). TRBV5-3 carries the ORF label, with uncertain function. The CDR3 sequence is 15 residues long. V was pared by 0 bases and J by 1 base, with 8 bases between. The CDR3 DNA reads TGTGCCAGAAGCTTGGGAGGGGGTTCTGGAAACACCATATATTTT. It codes for CARSLGGGSGNTIYF.

This clone was recorded once. The chain couples TRBV5-1 to TRBJ2-1, with TRBD2 identical over 8 bases. Germline trimming cut 2 bases from V and 0 bases from J; bases unmatched to any gene: 10. The CDR3 length is 18 residues. Germline CDR1 SGHRS, CDR2 YFSETQ. CDR3: CASSFGLADTSSYNEQFF. Written as DNA, the CDR3 is TGCGCCAGCAGCTTCGGACTAGCAGATACGAGCTCCTACAATGAGCAGTTCTTC.